Each of the 20 T cell receptor beta chains below was sequenced from the same sample in a study of shared clonotypes between healthy human individuals. Repertoires were generated with immunoSEQ multiplex PCR, while TCRdb's copy carries only in-frame clones and drops some. In the table there are roughly 1.5 million clones, approximately 98% of which are singletons. Sequencing was done on a sample of naive CD4+ T cells sorted from blood. Subset defined: CD45RA+ positively selected. The receptors stem from a man aged 25-45 years in good health.

This chain connects TRBV5-6 to TRBJ1-5; 9 positions agree with TRBD1. The V gene's germline CDR1 is SGHDT and CDR2 YYEEEE. The CDR3 is made up of 17 amino acids. V was clipped by 5 bases and J by 0 bases; unmatched bases: 9. The CDR3 nucleotides read TGTGCCAGCAGGTTCCTTCCGGGACAGGGTAGCAATCAGCCCCAGCATTTT. It specifies CASRFLPGQGSNQPQHF.

Regarding this clone: Distinct nucleotide sequences in the sample also encode this CDR3. The chain is built from TRBV7-6 and TRBJ2-1; tentatively, D is TRBD2 (5 bases). CDR1 SGHVS and CDR2 FNYEAQ come from the germline V gene. Trimming shortened V by 5 bases and J by 8 bases, and 7 bases separated the two germline ends. The CDR3 covers 11 residues. CDR3 DNA sequence: TGTGCCAGCAGCCCGGGATATGAGCAGTTCTTC. Amino acid sequence: CASSPGYEQFF.

This sequence joins TRBV5-4 and TRBJ2-1, with 9 positions matching TRBD2. The ends lost 5 bases at V and 5 bases at J; junction bases unmatched: 5. The V gene's germline CDR1 is SGHNT and CDR2 YYREEE (reference sequence). This CDR3 comprises 14 residues. The CDR3 DNA is TGTGCCAGCAGAAAGGCTAGCGGGAACAATGAGCAGTTCTTC. Protein: CASRKASGNNEQFF. Variable domain in full (rest from reference TRBV5-4 and TRBJ2-1): ETGVTQSPTHLIKTRGQQVTLRCSSQSGHNTVSWYQQALGQGPQFIFQYYREEENGRGNFPPRFSGLQFPNYSSELNVNALELDDSALYLCASRKASGNNEQFFGPGTRLTVL.

The gene calls are TRBV6-5 and TRBJ2-7, with TRBD1 matching 10 bases. The CDR3 extends over 15 amino acids. From germline, CDR1 is MNHEY and CDR2 SVGAGI. The junction had 6 bases not matched to a gene; V was cut back by 6 bases and J by 1 base. The CDR3 sequence: CASSGSGQGSYEQYF. As DNA, the CDR3 is TGTGCCAGCAGCGGTTCGGGACAGGGGTCCTACGAGCAGTACTTC.

Remarks on this clone: The same CDR3 also results from other DNA sequences found in this sample. The chain joins TRBV6-1 to TRBJ1-5; possibly TRBD1 for D (6 bases). V was trimmed by 4 bases and J by 3 bases, leaving 10 bases between them. CDR3 length equals 14 residues. Germline lookup yields CDR1 MNHNS and CDR2 SASEGT. CDR3 amino acids: CASSVGGDNQPQHF. The CDR3 DNA is TGTGCCAGCAGTGTAGGGGGGGACAATCAGCCCCAGCATTTT.

The chain couples TRBV7-8 to TRBJ2-5; D might be TRBD2 (6 bases). CDR1 and CDR2 (germline): SGHVS, FQNEAQ. The CDR3 totals 13 residues. V lost 5 bases, J lost 1 base, and 8 bases lay in between. CDR3 coding DNA: TGTGCCAGCAGCCCGGGACTCCAAGAGACCCAGTACTTC. It encodes CASSPGLQETQYF. Full variable domain (outside the CDR3, taken from reference TRBV7-8 and TRBJ2-5): GAGVSQSPRYKVAKRGQDVALRCDPISGHVSLFWYQQALGQGPEFLTYFQNEAQLDKSGLPSDRFFAERPEGSVSTLKIQRTQQEDSAVYLCASSPGLQETQYFGPGTRLLVL.

The genes are TRBV7-9 and TRBJ2-1; 9 bases match TRBD1. The germline V gene encodes CDR1 SEHNR and CDR2 FQNEAQ (reference sequence). Germline trimming cut 2 bases from V and 7 bases from J; bases unmatched to any gene: 6. The length of the CDR3 is 15 residues. CDR3 loop: CASSLLGTGLNEQFF. The CDR3 nucleotides are TGTGCCAGCAGCTTACTGGGGACAGGGCTTAATGAGCAGTTCTTC.

This clone came up once. The chain uses TRBV6-5 and TRBJ2-7, with a tentative D call TRBD1 (7 bases). The V gene lost 7 bases and the J gene lost 6 bases, with 16 bases spanning the gap. The CDR3 runs to 13 residues. From germline, CDR1 is MNHEY and CDR2 SVGAGI. In DNA form, the CDR3 reads TGTGCCAGCATACAGGGGACTTCGGGCGAGCAGTACTTC. Its protein product is CASIQGTSGEQYF.

This chain uses TRBV10-3 with TRBJ2-5, with 7 bases aligning to TRBD2. The germline V gene encodes CDR1 ENHRY and CDR2 SYGVKD. The CDR3 totals 15 residues. Unmatched junction bases numbered 4, after V lost 0 bases and J lost 3 bases. The CDR3 sequence is CAISESGGGEETQYF. CDR3 bases: TGTGCCATCAGTGAGTCGGGGGGAGGGGAAGAGACCCAGTACTTC.

The rearrangement joins TRBV15 to TRBJ2-7; D gene unclear. Trimming cost V 8 bases and J 4 bases, with 12 bases left between them. This CDR3 is 12 amino acids long. Germline V CDR1 and CDR2: LNHNV, YYDKDF (reference sequence). CDR3 region: CATSSFGYEQYF. CDR3 sequence (DNA): TGTGCCACCTCTTCATTCGGGTACGAGCAGTACTTC.

The chain combines TRBV18 with TRBJ2-1; maybe TRBD2 (5 bases). The CDR3 spans 13 residues. The ends were cut back, 8 bases at V and 9 bases at J, with 17 bases in the middle. Germline assignment: CDR1 KGHSH and CDR2 LQKENI. CDR3 sequence (DNA): TGTGCCAGCCAAGCGAGGGATTGGGGTGAGCAGTTCTTC. The encoded protein is CASQARDWGEQFF. The whole variable domain, remainder taken from reference TRBV18 and TRBJ2-1, is NAGVMQNPRHLVRRRGQEARLRCSPMKGHSHVYWYRQLPEEGLKFMVYLQKENIIDESGMPKERFSAEFPKEGPSILRIQQVVRGDSAAYFCASQARDWGEQFFGPGTRLTVL.

The chain has TRBV10-2 and TRBJ1-4, with D unclear. This CDR3 region has 17 residues. Germline V gene data show CDR1 as WSHSY and CDR2 as SAAADI. V lost 8 bases and J lost 7, with 26 bases in between. The chain's CDR3 is CASAGGRSLMYAEKLFF. CDR3 DNA sequence: TGCGCCAGCGCCGGCGGACGCAGCCTTATGTATGCTGAAAAACTGTTTTTT.

The chain is built from TRBV27 and TRBJ2-7; 8 bases are shared with TRBD1. This CDR3 has 17 amino acids. The J segment lost 2 bases and the V segment lost 3 bases, leaving 12 bases of the junction unmatched. The germline V gene has CDR1 MNHEY and CDR2 SMNVEV (reference sequence). CDR3 nucleotide sequence: TGTGCCAGCAGTTTCCGACAGGGGTACTCATCGCCCTACGAGCAGTACTTC. Translated, it gives CASSFRQGYSSPYEQYF.

Note on this clone: This same CDR3 is encoded by further DNA sequences in the sample. The gene calls are TRBV30 and TRBJ2-3; D remains ambiguous. The CDR3 extends over 11 amino acids. Germline CDR1 is GTSNPN and CDR2 is SVGIG (reference sequence). Deletions cut 2 bases from V and 6 bases from J, with 6 bases between. As DNA, the CDR3 is TGTGCCTGGAGTCTGGGCGATACGCAGTATTTT. It is translated as CAWSLGDTQYF.

The V call is TRBV5-1, the J call TRBJ1-2; D perhaps matches TRBD1 (5 bases). CDR3 length: 15 amino acids. V was trimmed by 2 bases and J by 4 bases, leaving 15 bases between them. Germline CDR1 is SGHRS and CDR2 is YFSETQ. CDR3 protein: CASSFKSQDTYGYTF. In DNA form, the CDR3 reads TGCGCCAGCAGCTTCAAATCACAGGACACCTATGGCTACACCTTC.

The V and J genes are TRBV28 and TRBJ1-1; D possibly corresponds to TRBD1 (6 bases). Germline CDR1 is MDHEN and CDR2 is SYDVKM. CDR3 length: 14 amino acids. Trimming took 4 bases from V and 6 from J, leaving 15 bases between them. The DNA for the CDR3 is TGTGCCAGCAGTTCCGGGGGCAGGGAGGCTGAAGCTTTCTTT. It is translated as CASSSGGREAEAFF.

On this clone: Other nucleotide sequences in the sample specify the same CDR3. V is TRBV7-2 and J is TRBJ1-3; no clear D. Germline V CDR1 and CDR2: SGHTA, FQGNSA. Trimming removed 0 bases at V and 4 bases at J, with 7 bases between. This CDR3 is 14 amino acids long. CDR3 nucleotide sequence: TGTGCCAGCAGCTTAGCGGGATCCGGAAACACCATATATTTT. Translation gives CASSLAGSGNTIYF.

The CDR3 sequence is CASGPVRQETQYF. The CDR3 coding sequence is TGTGCCAGCGGACCTGTTCGACAAGAGACCCAGTACTTC. This rearrangement joins TRBV11-2 to TRBJ2-5; D ambiguous. V lost 8 bases, J lost 2 bases, and 12 bases lay in between. The CDR3 loop spans 13 amino acids. The germline CDR1 and CDR2 sequences are SGHAT and FQNNGV. Based on the CDR3 plus reference TRBV11-2 and TRBJ2-5, the full variable domain is EAGVAQSPRYKIIEKRQSVAFWCNPISGHATLYWYQQILGQGPKLLIQFQNNGVVDDSQLPKDRFSAERLKGVDSTLKIQPAKLEDSAVYLCASGPVRQETQYFGPGTRLLVL.

J is TRBJ2-1 and V is TRBV10-3; unclear D gene. This CDR3 has 15 amino acids. V lost 6 bases to trimming and J lost 7 bases, with 19 bases between them. CDR1 and CDR2 from the germline V gene are ENHRY and SYGVKD. CDR3 protein: CAIRSPGALVNEQFF. CDR3 sequence (DNA): TGTGCCATCAGGAGCCCTGGCGCTCTCGTGAATGAGCAGTTCTTC.

V is TRBV2 and J is TRBJ1-5; D gene unclear. V was shortened by 0 bases and J by 0 bases, with 12 bases between the two germline ends. Germline CDR1 reads SNHLY; CDR2 reads FYNNEI. The CDR3 sequence is 17 residues long. DNA of the CDR3: TGTGCCAGCAGTGAAGCGCTTCTGAGTCTTAGCAATCAGCCCCAGCATTTT. Translation: CASSEALLSLSNQPQHF.